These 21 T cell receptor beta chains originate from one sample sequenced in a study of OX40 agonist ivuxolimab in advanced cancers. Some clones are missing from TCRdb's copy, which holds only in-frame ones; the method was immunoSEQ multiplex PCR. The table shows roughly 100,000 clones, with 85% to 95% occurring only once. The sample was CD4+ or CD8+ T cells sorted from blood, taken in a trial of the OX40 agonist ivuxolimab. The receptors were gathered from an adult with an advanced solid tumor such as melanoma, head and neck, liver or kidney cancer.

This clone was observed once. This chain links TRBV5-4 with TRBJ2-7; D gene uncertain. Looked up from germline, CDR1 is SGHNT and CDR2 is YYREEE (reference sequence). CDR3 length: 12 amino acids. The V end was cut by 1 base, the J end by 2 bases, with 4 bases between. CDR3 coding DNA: TGTGCCAGCAGCTTGTTCCCCTACGAGCAGTACTTC. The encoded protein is CASSLFPYEQYF.

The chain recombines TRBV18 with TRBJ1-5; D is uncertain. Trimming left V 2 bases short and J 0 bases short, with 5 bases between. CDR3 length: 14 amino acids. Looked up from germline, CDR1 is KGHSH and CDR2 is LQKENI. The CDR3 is CASSPGYSNQPQHF. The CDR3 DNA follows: TGTGCCAGCTCACCAGGGTATAGCAATCAGCCCCAGCATTTT.

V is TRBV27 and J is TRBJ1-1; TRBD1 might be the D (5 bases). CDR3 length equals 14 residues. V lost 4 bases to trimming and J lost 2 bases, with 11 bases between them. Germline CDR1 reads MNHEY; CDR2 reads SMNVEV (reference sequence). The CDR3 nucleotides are TGTGCCAGCAGTTATGACAGCTACAACACTGAAGCTTTCTTT. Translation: CASSYDSYNTEAFF.

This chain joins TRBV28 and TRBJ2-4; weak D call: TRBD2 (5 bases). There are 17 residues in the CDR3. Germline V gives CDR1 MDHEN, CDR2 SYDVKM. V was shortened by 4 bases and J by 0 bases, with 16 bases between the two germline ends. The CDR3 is CASSSLGGPIAKNIQYF. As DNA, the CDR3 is TGTGCCAGCAGTTCCTTGGGCGGGCCAATAGCCAAAAACATTCAGTACTTC.

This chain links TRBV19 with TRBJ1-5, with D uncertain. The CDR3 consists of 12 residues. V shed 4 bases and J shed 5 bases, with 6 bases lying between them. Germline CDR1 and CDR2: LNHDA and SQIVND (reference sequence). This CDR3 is CASSTRDQPQHF. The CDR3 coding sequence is TGTGCCAGTAGTACCCGGGATCAGCCCCAGCATTTT.

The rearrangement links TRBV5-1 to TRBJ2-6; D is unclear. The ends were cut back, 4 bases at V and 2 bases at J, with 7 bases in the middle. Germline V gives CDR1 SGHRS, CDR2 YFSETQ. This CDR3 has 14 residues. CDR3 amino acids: CASSAATGANVLTF. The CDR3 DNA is TGCGCCAGCAGCGCAGCAACTGGGGCCAACGTCCTGACTTTC.

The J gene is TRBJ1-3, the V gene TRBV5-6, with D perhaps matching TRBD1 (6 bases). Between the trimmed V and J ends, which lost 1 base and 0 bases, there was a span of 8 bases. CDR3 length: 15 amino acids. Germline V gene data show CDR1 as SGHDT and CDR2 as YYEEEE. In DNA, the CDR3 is TGTGCCAGCAGCTTGAGGGGGGGCTCTGGAAACACCATATATTTT. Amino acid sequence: CASSLRGGSGNTIYF.

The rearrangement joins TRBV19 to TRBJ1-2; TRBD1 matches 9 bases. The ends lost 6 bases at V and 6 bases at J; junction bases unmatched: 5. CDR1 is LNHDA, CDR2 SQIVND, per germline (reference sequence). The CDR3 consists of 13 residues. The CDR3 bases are TGTGCCAGTAGGTTTCGGGACAGGGATGGCTACACCTTC. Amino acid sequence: CASRFRDRDGYTF.

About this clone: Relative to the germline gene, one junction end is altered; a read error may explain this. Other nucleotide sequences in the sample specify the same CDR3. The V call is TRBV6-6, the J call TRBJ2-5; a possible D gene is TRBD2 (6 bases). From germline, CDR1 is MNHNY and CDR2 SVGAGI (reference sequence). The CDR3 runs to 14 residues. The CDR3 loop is CASSSAGRLASSHF. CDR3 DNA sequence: TGTGCCAGCAGTTCCGCGGGTCGGCTAGCGAGCTCGCACTTC.

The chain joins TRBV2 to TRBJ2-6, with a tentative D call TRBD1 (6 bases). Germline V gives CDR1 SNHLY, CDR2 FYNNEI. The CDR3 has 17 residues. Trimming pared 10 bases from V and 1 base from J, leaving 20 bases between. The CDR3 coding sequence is TGTGCCAAGGACAGTGACCCAAGTGCATCTGGGGCCAACGTCCTGACTTTC. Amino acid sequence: CAKDSDPSASGANVLTF. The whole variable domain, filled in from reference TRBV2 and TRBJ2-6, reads EPEVTQTPSHQVTQMGQEVILRCVPISNHLYFYWYRQILGQKVEFLVSFYNNEISEKSEIFDDQFSVERPDGSNFTLKIRSTKLEDSAMYFCAKDSDPSASGANVLTFGAGSRLTVL.

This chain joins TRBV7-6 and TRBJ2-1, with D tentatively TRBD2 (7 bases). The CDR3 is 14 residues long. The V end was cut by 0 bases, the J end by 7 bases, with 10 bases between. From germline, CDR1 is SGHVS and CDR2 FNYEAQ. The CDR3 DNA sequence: TGTGCCAGCAGCTTAGCAGGGGGGGAAAATGAGCAGTTCTTC. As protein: CASSLAGGENEQFF.

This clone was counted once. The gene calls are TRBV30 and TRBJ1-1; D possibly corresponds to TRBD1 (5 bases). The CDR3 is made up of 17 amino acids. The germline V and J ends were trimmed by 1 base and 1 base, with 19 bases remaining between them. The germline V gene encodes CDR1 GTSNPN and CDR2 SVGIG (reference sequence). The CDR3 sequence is CAWSDIFRALANTEAFF. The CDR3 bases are TGTGCCTGGAGTGATATTTTCAGGGCTCTTGCGAACACTGAAGCTTTCTTT.

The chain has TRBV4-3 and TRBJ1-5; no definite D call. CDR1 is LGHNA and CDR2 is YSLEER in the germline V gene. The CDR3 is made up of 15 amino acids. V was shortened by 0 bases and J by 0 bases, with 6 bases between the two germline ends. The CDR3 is CASSQEGVSNQPQHF. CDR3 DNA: TGCGCCAGCAGCCAAGAAGGAGTTAGCAATCAGCCCCAGCATTTT.

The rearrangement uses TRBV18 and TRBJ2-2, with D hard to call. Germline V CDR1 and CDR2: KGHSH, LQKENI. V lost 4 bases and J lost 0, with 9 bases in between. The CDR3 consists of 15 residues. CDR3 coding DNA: TGTGCCAGCTCACAACAACAGCCGAACACCGGGGAGCTGTTTTTT. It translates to CASSQQQPNTGELFF.

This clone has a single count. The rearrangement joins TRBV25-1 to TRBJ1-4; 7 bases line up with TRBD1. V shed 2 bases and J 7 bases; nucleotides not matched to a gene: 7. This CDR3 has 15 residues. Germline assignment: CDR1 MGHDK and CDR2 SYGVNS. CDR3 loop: CASSESRGLGEKLFF. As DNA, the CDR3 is TGTGCCAGCAGTGAAAGTAGGGGGCTGGGTGAAAAACTGTTTTTT.

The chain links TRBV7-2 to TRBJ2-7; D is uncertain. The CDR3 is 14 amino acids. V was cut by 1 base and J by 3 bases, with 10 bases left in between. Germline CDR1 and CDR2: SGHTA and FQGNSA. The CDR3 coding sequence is TGTGCCAGCAGCTTAGATAACTTAATCTACGAGCAGTACTTC. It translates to CASSLDNLIYEQYF.

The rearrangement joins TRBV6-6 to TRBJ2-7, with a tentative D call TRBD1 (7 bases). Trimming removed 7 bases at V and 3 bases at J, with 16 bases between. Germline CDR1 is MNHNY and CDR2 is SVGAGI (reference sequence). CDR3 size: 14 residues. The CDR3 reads CASKPAGQSYEQYV. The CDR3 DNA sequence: TGTGCCAGCAAGCCGGCGGGACAGAGCTACGAGCAGTACGTC.

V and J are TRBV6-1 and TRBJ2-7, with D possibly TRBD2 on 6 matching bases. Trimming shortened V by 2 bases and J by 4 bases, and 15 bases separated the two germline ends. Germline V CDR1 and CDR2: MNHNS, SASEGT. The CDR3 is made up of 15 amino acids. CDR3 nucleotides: TGTGCCAGCAGTGAAAGGGCCCTAGCGAGGTACGAGCAGTACTTC. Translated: CASSERALARYEQYF.

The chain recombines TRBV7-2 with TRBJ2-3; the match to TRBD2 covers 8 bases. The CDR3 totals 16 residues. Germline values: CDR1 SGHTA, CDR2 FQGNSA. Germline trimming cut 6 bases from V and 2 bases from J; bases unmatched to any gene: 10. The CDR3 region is CASRQPGLGLTDTQYF. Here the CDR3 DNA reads TGTGCCAGCAGACAACCGGGACTAGGTCTCACAGATACGCAGTATTTT.

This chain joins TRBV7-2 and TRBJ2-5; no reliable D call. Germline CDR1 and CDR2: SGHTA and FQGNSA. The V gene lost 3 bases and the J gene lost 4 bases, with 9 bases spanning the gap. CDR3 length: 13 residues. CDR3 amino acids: CASSLGKGETQYF. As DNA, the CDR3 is TGTGCCAGCAGCTTGGGAAAGGGAGAGACCCAGTACTTC.

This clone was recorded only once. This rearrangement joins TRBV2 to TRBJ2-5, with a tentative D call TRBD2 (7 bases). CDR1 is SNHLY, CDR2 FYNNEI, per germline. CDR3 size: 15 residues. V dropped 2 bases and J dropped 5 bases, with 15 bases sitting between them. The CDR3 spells CASSERRGGLETQYF. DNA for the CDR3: TGTGCCAGCAGTGAACGGAGGGGGGGCCTGGAGACCCAGTACTTC.